Reported below is one TCR beta chain. This entry comes from a study of cytomegalovirus exposure and HLA in healthy donors. 13 Jbeta primers and 60 Vbeta primers were used for the PCR. Profiled with immunoSEQ multiplex PCR; TCRdb holds only in-frame clones, not every one. The sample shows around 190,000 clones, roughly 85% of them seen only once. The V gene lost 4 bases and the J gene lost 1 base, with 12 bases spanning the gap. This CDR3 comprises 15 residues. Germline lookup yields CDR1 KGHSH and CDR2 LQKENI. Material: PBMCs. The TCR sequence derives from a woman aged 45-65 years in good health and CMV-seronegative. This chain links TRBV18 with TRBJ2-3; tentative D call: TRBD2 (6 bases). As DNA, the CDR3 is TGTGCCAGCTCACTCTCCGGGAGCGGCACAGATACGCAGTATTTT. Its protein is CASSLSGSGTDTQYF.